This T cell receptor beta chain came from a study of T cell repertoires in cytomegalovirus infection. About the study: HLA-B-restricted CMV epitopes that are well studied, plus recently identified HLA-C-restricted ones, were used by the study. TCR beta signatures that were public indicated CMV infection and matching HLA type. Findings and caveats of the study: In two of eight donors, the top clonotype was HLA-C-restricted CMV-specific. Of the TCR beta families, the public ones yielded a cumulative frequency that identified carriers of CMV plus the relevant HLA.

TCRdb re-derived calls from the reads in MiXCR, one entry per CDR3 protein. Of fewer than 1,000,000 distinct CDR3 sequences in the sample, roughly 30% were seen once. The V end lost 6 bases, the J end lost 0 bases, and 14 bases lay between the germline ends. There are 15 residues in the CDR3. Germline CDR1 and CDR2: SGHTA and FQGNSA. Concerning this clonotype: Antigen: not known. Just one base apart from a much larger clone, this may be a read error.

The V gene is TRBV7-2, the J gene TRBJ1-2; unclear D gene. The sequence derives from a human donor in good health (CMV status not recorded). Some clones in this sample may be carry-over from other donors' samples. Sequencing used cultured CD8+ T cells from PBMCs, obtained from culture after CMV antigen stimulation. The CDR3, as DNA: TGTGCCAGCAGTCCCCTGATCGCTCCTAACTATGGCTACACCTTC. This gives the protein CASSPLIAPNYGYTF.